The clone carrying this T cell receptor (beta chain) appeared many times. The antigen is undetermined. Naive CD8 T cells were FACS-sorted by CD8+CD4-CCR7+CD45RA+ markers. The data were obtained in a study of molecular identifiers for immune sequencing clone quantification. Previously described methods and listed TCR primers produced bulk TCR libraries. TCRdb used MiXCR to reprocess the PCR reads, holding one entry per CDR3 protein. This sample has tens of thousands of distinct CDR3 sequences, with about 15% found just once. CDR3 length equals 14 residues. V was shortened by 3 bases and J by 7 bases, with 14 bases between the two germline ends. General study points: Clones carrying above 20 RNA copies accounted for over 97% of effector molecules, under 1% in naive cells.

The sample consisted of naive CD8+ T cells from blood, with Jurkat cell RNA spiked in. Subset defined: FACS-sorted CD8+CD4-CCR7+CD45RA+ naive T cells. This receptor was obtained from a human donor in good health. Some libraries in this study had Jurkat cell RNA spiked in. V usage is TRBV12-3 or TRBV12-4 and J usage is TRBJ2-3, with TRBD2 as a possible D gene (6 bases). The CDR3 coding sequence is TGTGCCAGCAGTTTGCGGGACCAAACAAATACGCAGTATTTT. Protein product: CASSLRDQTNTQYF.